These 11 T cell receptor beta chains were all obtained from the same sample, sequenced in a study of memory B cells and T cells in multiple sclerosis. Stimulus-free culture yielded autoproliferating CFSE-dim and non-proliferating CFSE-high T cells, each sequenced separately. Cultures began with some 49 million CFSE-labeled PBMCs, unstimulated for 7 to 8 days, with replicate wells pooled. TCRdb's copy holds only in-frame clones and misses some; the assay was immunoSEQ multiplex PCR. The sample carries 25,000 to 35,000 clones, around 88% recorded once. What these receptors recognize is not known. Sequenced sample: PBMCs from blood kept in culture. The receptors stem from a human donor with multiple sclerosis.

V and J are TRBV6-5 and TRBJ2-1, with 13 bases fitting TRBD2. V was pared by 3 bases and J by 6 bases, with 5 bases of the junction left unmatched. This CDR3 is built from 16 residues. CDR1 and CDR2 (germline): MNHEY, SVGAGI. The CDR3 bases are TGTGCCAGCAGTTATTACGGACTAGCGGGAGTCAATGAGCAGTTCTTC. Protein sequence: CASSYYGLAGVNEQFF.

This clone occurred once. The V and J genes are TRBV7-9 and TRBJ2-2; the D gene is possibly TRBD1 (6 bases). Trimming left V 2 bases short and J 2 bases short, with 9 bases between. CDR3 length: 15 residues. Germline V gives CDR1 SEHNR, CDR2 FQNEAQ (reference sequence). The CDR3 sequence: CASSLNRVNTGELFF. CDR3 DNA: TGTGCCAGCAGCTTAAACAGGGTAAACACCGGGGAGCTGTTTTTT.

V usage is TRBV7-3 and J usage is TRBJ1-1; D gene unclear. V lost 2 bases and J lost 0, with 22 bases in between. The CDR3 extends over 19 amino acids. Germline V gene sequence: CDR1 SGHTA, CDR2 FQGTGA. The CDR3 coding sequence is TGTGCCAGCAGCTTAGCCCCCATTAGCCTGAGGGCAGTGAACACTGAAGCTTTCTTT. Translated: CASSLAPISLRAVNTEAFF.

The J gene is TRBJ2-3, the V gene TRBV5-1; the match to TRBD1 covers 7 bases. The germline gives CDR1 SGHRS, CDR2 YFSETQ. The CDR3 sequence is 15 residues long. Trimming at V came to 1 base and at J to 5 bases, leaving 7 bases not matched to a gene. In DNA, the CDR3 is TGCGCCAGCAGCTTGAGGGGGACAGTGGGAGATACGCAGTATTTT. It encodes CASSLRGTVGDTQYF.

The V gene is TRBV6-5, the J gene TRBJ2-5; 14 positions agree with TRBD2. J gave up 5 bases and V 3 bases, and 5 bases lay outside the gene matches. CDR1 and CDR2 (germline): MNHEY, SVGAGI. The length of the CDR3 is 16 residues. Here the CDR3 DNA reads TGTGCCAGCAGTTATCCGACTAGCGGGAGGGTGGAGACCCAGTACTTC. Protein product: CASSYPTSGRVETQYF.

The V call is TRBV13, the J call TRBJ2-1; TRBD1 aligns across 9 bases. The CDR3 length is 13 residues. Trimming cost V 4 bases and J 9 bases; bases outside gene matches: 4. The germline V gene has CDR1 PRHDT and CDR2 FYEKMQ (reference sequence). In DNA form, the CDR3 reads TGTGCCAGCAGCTGGGGGGACAGGGCTGAGCAGTTCTTC. Translation gives CASSWGDRAEQFF.

The V and J genes are TRBV5-1 and TRBJ2-7; D is perhaps TRBD2 (5 bases). The V gene's germline CDR1 is SGHRS and CDR2 YFSETQ. This CDR3 has 13 amino acids. V was pared by 0 bases and J by 5 bases, with 9 bases between. The CDR3, as DNA: TGCGCCAGCAGCTTGGGAGGGTTCGACGAGCAGTACTTC. Translating gives CASSLGGFDEQYF.

This chain connects TRBV7-6 to TRBJ2-5; 9 bases line up with TRBD1. The J call may be mistaken, given a closer DNA end match to TRBJ2-7. The CDR3 has 15 residues. Germline assignment: CDR1 SGHVS and CDR2 FNYEAQ. The CDR3 DNA is TGTGCCAGCAGCAAGGGGACAGGGAAAGGGTACGAGCAGTACTTC. Its protein product is CASSKGTGKGYEQYF.

J is TRBJ2-7 and V is TRBV18; D possibly corresponds to TRBD2 (5 bases). V was trimmed by 3 bases and J by 6 bases, leaving 12 bases between them. CDR1 is KGHSH, CDR2 LQKENI, per germline. The CDR3 runs to 13 residues. CDR3 DNA: TGTGCCAGCTCACCTGAGCGGATTTCCGAGCAGTACTTC. Encoded protein: CASSPERISEQYF.

The chain recombines TRBV7-9 with TRBJ2-2; 14 nucleotides match TRBD2. After removal of 5 bases from V and 6 bases from J, the junction contained 5 bases not matched to a gene. Looked up from germline, CDR1 is SEHNR and CDR2 is FQNEAQ (reference sequence). The CDR3 loop spans 16 amino acids. CDR3 amino acids: CASSPPGLAGAGELFF. The CDR3 bases are TGTGCCAGCAGCCCCCCGGGACTAGCGGGAGCCGGGGAGCTGTTTTTT.

The CDR3 here is CASSSGGGAAYEQYF. The CDR3 DNA reads as TGTGCCAGCAGCTCCGGCGGGGGGGCCGCCTACGAGCAGTACTTC. This sequence joins TRBV7-9 and TRBJ2-7; 9 nucleotides line up with TRBD2. This CDR3 contains 15 residues. Per the germline V gene, CDR1 is SEHNR and CDR2 is FQNEAQ (reference sequence). The V and J ends lost 4 bases and 2 bases, in that order; junction bases with no gene match: 6.